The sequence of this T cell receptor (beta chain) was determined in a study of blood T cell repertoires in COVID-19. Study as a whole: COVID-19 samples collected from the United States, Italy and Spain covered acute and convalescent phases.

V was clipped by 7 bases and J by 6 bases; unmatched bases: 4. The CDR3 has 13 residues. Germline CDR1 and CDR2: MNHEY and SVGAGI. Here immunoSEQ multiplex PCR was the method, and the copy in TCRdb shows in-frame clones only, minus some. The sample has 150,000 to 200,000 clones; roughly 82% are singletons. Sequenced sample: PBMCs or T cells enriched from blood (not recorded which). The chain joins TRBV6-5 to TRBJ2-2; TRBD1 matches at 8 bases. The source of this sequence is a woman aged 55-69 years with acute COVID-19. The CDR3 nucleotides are TGTGCCAGCAACGACAGGGGCGCCGGGGAGCTGTTTTTT. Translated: CASNDRGAGELFF.